This passage covers 17 T cell receptor beta chains from one sample sequenced in a study of regulatory T cells in long-lasting Graves disease. The sample's time point: newly diagnosed GD, antithyroid drugs for less than 3 months. The authors made the TCR library using RNA they extracted from PBMCs. To make TCR beta libraries, researchers used iRepertoire HTBI primers and Arm-PCR of CDR3 regions. From the multiplex PCR reads, TCRdb called clonotypes with MiXCR, one entry per CDR3 protein. The sample yields about 620,000 distinct CDR3 sequences, 16% seen once. This same sample was also part of a study on T cells in Graves' hyperthyroidism and ophthalmopathy.

Here the sequenced sample was peripheral blood mononuclear cells (PBMCs), taken at new diagnosis, from a patient treated with antithyroid drugs. The origin of the receptors is a woman aged 25-40 years with Graves disease.

The rearrangement uses TRBV30 and TRBJ2-3; D gene unclear. The CDR3 covers 12 residues. CDR1 and CDR2 (germline): GTSNPN, SVGIG (reference sequence). Trimming pared 5 bases from V and 4 bases from J, leaving 10 bases between. The CDR3 DNA reads as TGTGCCTGGGACGTAGGGCCAGATACGCAGTATTTT. Translating it yields CAWDVGPDTQYF.

The J gene is TRBJ2-4, the V gene TRBV20-1; 7 bases map to TRBD2. V lost 7 bases to trimming and J lost 7 bases; unmatched junction nucleotides: 10. The germline V gene has CDR1 DFQATT and CDR2 SNEGSKA (reference sequence). The CDR3 is made up of 13 amino acids. Written as DNA, the CDR3 is TGCAGTGTTCTGGCAGGACTAGGGAACATTCAGTACTTC. Translating it yields CSVLAGLGNIQYF.

A note on this clonotype: A much bigger clone sits one base away, suggesting this may be a read error. The chain links TRBV2 to TRBJ2-1; 8 bases fit TRBD1. CDR1 SNHLY and CDR2 FYNNEI come from the germline V gene. With 5 bases clipped from V and 0 bases from J, the junction kept 9 bases outside the gene matches. This CDR3 region has 17 residues. The CDR3 nucleotides read TGTGCCAGCAGTAGCGCAGTAACAGGGGGCTCCTACAATGAGCAGTTCTTC. Protein sequence: CASSSAVTGGSYNEQFF.

In this sample, this clonotype turned up many times. This chain connects TRBV7-6 to TRBJ2-1; 7 bases map to TRBD2. After removal of 4 bases from V and 0 bases from J, the junction contained 6 bases not matched to a gene. The CDR3 is 16 amino acids. In germline, CDR1 is SGHVS, CDR2 FNYEAQ. CDR3 DNA: TGTGCCAGCAGCTCAGCGGGAAAACTCTCCTACAATGAGCAGTTCTTC. Its protein product is CASSSAGKLSYNEQFF.

The CDR3 sequence: CAISGGGDIQYF. CDR3 DNA: TGTGCCATCAGTGGTGGGGGGGACATTCAGTACTTC. The rearrangement uses TRBV10-3 and TRBJ2-4, with 7 nucleotides matching TRBD2. Germline CDR1 and CDR2: ENHRY and SYGVKD. J lost 8 bases, V lost 4 bases, and 2 bases had no gene match. The CDR3 sequence is 12 residues long.

About this clonotype itself: Given a far larger clone just one base away, this is likely a sequencing read error. The chain employs TRBV6-1 and TRBJ2-1; 11 nucleotides align to TRBD2. The J call is doubtful: the DNA matches TRBJ2-4 better. The length of the CDR3 is 16 residues. The V gene's germline CDR1 is MNHNS and CDR2 SASEGT. The CDR3: CASRVGLAGGQSIQYF. The CDR3 nucleotides read TGTGCCAGCAGAGTTGGTCTAGCGGGAGGCCAAAGCATTCAGTACTTC.

This CDR3 reads CASSQGPTDLGGYTF. The CDR3 DNA follows: TGCGCCAGCAGCCAGGGACCGACGGATCTAGGAGGCTACACCTTC. The chain recombines TRBV5-1 with TRBJ1-2, with D perhaps TRBD1 (5 bases). V lost 4 bases and J 8 bases, leaving 21 bases between the germline ends. The CDR3 length is 15 residues. Germline values: CDR1 SGHRS, CDR2 YFSETQ.

The V and J genes are TRBV4-1 and TRBJ1-1; D remains ambiguous. V shed 2 bases and J shed 5 bases, with 9 bases lying between them. The CDR3 runs to 13 residues. Looked up from germline, CDR1 is MGHRA and CDR2 is YSYEKL. The CDR3 loop reads CASSQIIATEAFF. The CDR3 DNA follows: TGCGCCAGCAGCCAAATTATAGCGACTGAAGCTTTCTTT.

The gene calls are TRBV7-8 and TRBJ2-5; the D gene could be TRBD1 or TRBD2 (5 bases each). V was pared by 6 bases and J by 4 bases, with 12 bases between. This CDR3 has 13 residues. Germline loops: CDR1 SGHVS, CDR2 FQNEAQ. The CDR3 nucleotides read TGTGCCAGCAGTCTCTTTGGGGGAGAGACCCAGTACTTC. This translates into CASSLFGGETQYF.

This clonotype was seen many times. This chain connects TRBV20-1 to TRBJ2-7; perhaps TRBD2 as D (6 bases). This CDR3 is built from 15 residues. With 2 bases removed from V and 1 base from J, the gap between germline ends came to 15 bases. CDR1 DFQATT and CDR2 SNEGSKA come from the germline V gene (reference sequence). This CDR3 reads CSARPLGGSSYEQYF. In DNA form, the CDR3 reads TGCAGTGCTAGACCCCTTGGAGGGAGTTCCTACGAGCAGTACTTC.

This clonotype has a count of ten or more. The chain is built from TRBV2 and TRBJ2-7; no firm D call. Looked up from germline, CDR1 is SNHLY and CDR2 is FYNNEI. The CDR3 is 13 amino acids. V was clipped by 7 bases and J by 0 bases, with 10 bases between them. CDR3 DNA: TGTGCCAGCACCCTCTCGGGCTCCTACGAGCAGTACTTC. It encodes CASTLSGSYEQYF.

The V and J genes are TRBV5-1 and TRBJ2-7; D not resolved. CDR1 and CDR2 (germline): SGHRS, YFSETQ. The CDR3 has 16 residues. Trimming shortened V by 4 bases and J by 5 bases, and 22 bases separated the two germline ends. The CDR3: CASSVSDGRIGDEQYF. The DNA of the CDR3 is TGCGCCAGCAGCGTCTCGGACGGTCGTATTGGGGACGAGCAGTACTTC. Looking up the rest from reference TRBV5-1 and TRBJ2-7 gives the full variable domain: KAGVTQTPRYLIKTRGQQVTLSCSPISGHRSVSWYQQTPGQGLQFLFEYFSETQRNKGNFPGRFSGRQFSNSRSEMNVSTLELGDSALYLCASSVSDGRIGDEQYFGPGTRLTVT.

This clonotype was recorded many times. The J gene is TRBJ2-2, the V gene TRBV20-1, with D uncertain. Germline V CDR1 and CDR2: DFQATT, SNEGSKA (reference sequence). The CDR3 consists of 14 residues. Trimming left V 6 bases short and J 2 bases short, with 13 bases between. The CDR3: CSARTFTNTGELFF. DNA of the CDR3: TGCAGTGCCCGTACCTTCACCAACACCGGGGAGCTGTTTTTT.

In its sample, this clonotype was seen many times. This chain links TRBV3-1 with TRBJ2-7; no definite D call. With 1 base removed from V and 6 bases from J, the gap between germline ends came to 7 bases. The germline CDR1 and CDR2 sequences are LGHDT and YNNKEL (reference sequence). The CDR3 has 12 residues. DNA of the CDR3: TGTGCCAGCAGCCAAGCGCGTGGCGAGCAGTACTTC. Its protein product is CASSQARGEQYF.

With respect to this clonotype: A much larger clone differs by one base, so this may be a read error. The rearrangement joins TRBV10-3 to TRBJ1-1, with 8 bases identical to TRBD1. Germline V gives CDR1 ENHRY, CDR2 SYGVKD. The CDR3 loop spans 15 amino acids. CDR3 bases: TGTGCCATCAGTGACCAAGGACAGGGTCGGACTGAAGCTTCCTTT. Protein product: CAISDQGQGRTEASF.

This clonotype was observed many times. The chain carries TRBV28 and TRBJ2-1, with 10 bases fitting TRBD2. CDR1 and CDR2 (germline): MDHEN, SYDVKM. This CDR3 has 15 amino acids. Trimming at V came to 4 bases and at J to 6 bases, leaving 6 bases not matched to a gene. This chain's CDR3 is CASSSQREGLNEQFF. In DNA form, the CDR3 reads TGTGCCAGCAGTTCCCAGCGGGAGGGCCTCAATGAGCAGTTCTTC.

The sample holds many counts of this clonotype. The chain is built from TRBV12-3 or TRBV12-4 and TRBJ2-7, with 14 bases aligning to TRBD2. The CDR3 has 16 residues. V was clipped by 5 bases and J by 4 bases; unmatched bases: 7. DNA for the CDR3: TGTGCCAGCAGTCCTGGTGGACTAGCGGGAGGTTACGAGCAGTACTTC. Residues: CASSPGGLAGGYEQYF.